This T cell receptor beta chain originates from a study of blood T cells in healthy people across ages. This clonotype was detected ten times or more. The antigen remains unidentified. Regarding the study as a whole: Per-million-T-cell TCR beta diversity fell roughly linearly with age.

The CDR3 has 10 residues. The V end was cut by 3 bases, the J end by 7 bases, with 7 bases between. CDR1 is DFQATT and CDR2 is SNEGSKA in the germline V gene (reference sequence). The second PCR ran about 6 to 11 cycles with a sample-barcoded 5' primer and J-beta primers. TCRdb re-called the 5' RACE reads through MiXCR, storing one row per CDR3 protein. The table shows about 930,000 distinct CDR3 sequences, with almost 30% occurring only once. The same sample was also used in a study of T cells of mothers and their children.

V is TRBV20-1 and J is TRBJ2-7, with D unresolved. Sequences were obtained from blood. The sequence was obtained from a woman aged 40 to 49 in good health. DNA of the CDR3: TGCAGTGCTAGTGACCGGGAGCAGTACTTC. This translates into CSASDREQYF.